One sample yielded the 27 T cell receptor beta chains listed below, sequenced in a study of a mutant IDH1 vaccine in newly diagnosed glioma. The time point here: week 23, last vaccination. Doses comprised 300 ug of mutant IDH1 20-mer peptide each, plus topical imiquimod. Repertoires were generated with immunoSEQ multiplex PCR, while TCRdb's copy carries only in-frame clones and drops some. The repertoire consists of some 80,000 clones, with more than 80% occurring once and the leading ten covering 0.7% to 0.95%. What these receptors recognize is not known. The source was PBMCs, collected from a glioma patient whose treatment included an IDH1 peptide vaccine. The source is a woman aged 45-60 years with glioma.

The chain combines TRBV6-1 with TRBJ2-7; the D gene could be TRBD1 or TRBD2 (5 bases each). Per germline, CDR1 MNHNS and CDR2 SASEGT. Trimming took 5 bases from V and 2 from J, leaving 13 bases between them. This CDR3 has 14 amino acids. The CDR3 loop reads CASSNRDGPYEQYF. DNA for the CDR3: TGTGCCAGCAGTAACCGGGACGGGCCCTACGAGCAGTACTTC.

The gene calls are TRBV29-1 and TRBJ2-7, with TRBD2 as a possible D gene (5 bases). The CDR3 length is 16 residues. With 4 bases removed from V and 5 bases from J, the gap between germline ends came to 24 bases. Germline V CDR1 and CDR2: SQVTM, ANQGSEA. The chain's CDR3 is CSVGKQTGIGKDEQYF. The CDR3 region has the DNA TGCAGCGTTGGGAAGCAGACCGGGATTGGTAAGGACGAGCAGTACTTC.

This chain uses TRBV27 with TRBJ2-3; the D gene is possibly TRBD1 (5 bases). Germline assignment: CDR1 MNHEY and CDR2 SMNVEV (reference sequence). The CDR3 runs 13 residues. Trimming stripped 7 bases from V and 3 bases from J, with 11 bases between. In DNA form, the CDR3 reads TGTGCCAGCACGCCAGGGATGACAGATACGCAGTATTTT. Translation: CASTPGMTDTQYF.

This sequence joins TRBV7-8 and TRBJ2-3, with D possibly TRBD1 on 5 matching bases. The length of the CDR3 is 16 residues. V dropped 3 bases and J dropped 0 bases, with 13 bases sitting between them. CDR1 SGHVS and CDR2 FQNEAQ come from the germline V gene. CDR3: CASSFRGGSSTDTQYF. CDR3 nucleotides: TGTGCCAGCAGCTTTAGGGGCGGCTCAAGCACAGATACGCAGTATTTT.

The rearrangement links TRBV28 to TRBJ2-2; no clear D gene. The CDR3 is made up of 14 amino acids. Trimming removed 6 bases from V and 6 bases from J, with 14 bases in between. CDR1 is MDHEN and CDR2 is SYDVKM in the germline V gene. Here the CDR3 reads CASRPISFPGELFF. CDR3 sequence (DNA): TGTGCCAGCAGACCTATAAGTTTCCCCGGGGAGCTGTTTTTT. Drawing the rest from reference TRBV28 and TRBJ2-2, the complete variable domain is DVKVTQSSRYLVKRTGEKVFLECVQDMDHENMFWYRQDPGLGLRLIYFSYDVKMKEKGDIPEGYSVSREKKERFSLILESASTNQTSMYLCASRPISFPGELFFGEGSRLTVL.

The chain is built from TRBV15 and TRBJ2-3; 8 nucleotides match TRBD2. The junction had 5 bases not matched to a gene; V was cut back by 3 bases and J by 0 bases. Germline V lookup: CDR1 LNHNV, CDR2 YYDKDF (reference sequence). This CDR3 region has 16 residues. This CDR3 is CATSSYERESTDTQYF. CDR3 bases: TGTGCCACCAGCAGTTACGAGCGGGAGAGCACAGATACGCAGTATTTT.

This CDR3 is CASSGGRATEAFF. In DNA, the CDR3 is TGTGCCAGTAGTGGAGGCAGGGCCACTGAAGCTTTCTTT. V is TRBV19 and J is TRBJ1-1, with a tentative D call TRBD1 (5 bases). V lost 5 bases to trimming and J lost 4 bases, with 11 bases between them. Germline CDR1 and CDR2: LNHDA and SQIVND (reference sequence). CDR3 length: 13 residues.

The gene calls are TRBV7-9 and TRBJ2-1, with 15 positions matching TRBD2. The CDR3 consists of 15 residues. Germline lookup yields CDR1 SEHNR and CDR2 FQNEAQ (reference sequence). Trimming cost V 3 bases and J 8 bases; bases outside gene matches: 2. The CDR3 bases are TGTGCCAGCAGCTTGGGACTAGCGGGAGGTCATGAGCAGTTCTTC. Its protein product is CASSLGLAGGHEQFF.

The V call is TRBV10-3, the J call TRBJ2-7; D might be TRBD1 or TRBD2, each matching 5 bases. Germline CDR1 is ENHRY and CDR2 is SYGVKD. V lost 8 bases, J lost 5 bases, and 7 bases lay in between. CDR3 length equals 10 residues. The CDR3 sequence: CAIGGNEQYF. In nucleotides, the CDR3 is TGTGCCATCGGGGGTAACGAGCAGTACTTC.

The chain is built from TRBV5-1 and TRBJ1-3, with unresolved D. The germline V and J ends were trimmed by 0 bases and 0 bases, with 7 bases remaining between them. Germline lookup yields CDR1 SGHRS and CDR2 YFSETQ. The CDR3 extends over 15 amino acids. CDR3: CASSLAPASGNTIYF. The DNA of the CDR3 is TGCGCCAGCAGCTTGGCTCCAGCCTCTGGAAACACCATATATTTT.

The chain couples TRBV4-1 to TRBJ2-1, with D maybe TRBD2 (6 bases). From germline, CDR1 is MGHRA and CDR2 YSYEKL. There are 14 residues in the CDR3. V was clipped by 5 bases and J by 5 bases, with 13 bases between them. CDR3 residues: CASSSLGLHNEQFF. DNA of the CDR3: TGCGCCAGCAGCTCGTTGGGACTCCACAATGAGCAGTTCTTC.

The chain employs TRBV19 and TRBJ1-1; D gene ambiguous. The CDR3 is 14 amino acids. CDR1 LNHDA and CDR2 SQIVND come from the germline V gene (reference sequence). The V gene lost 5 bases and the J gene lost 1 base, with 11 bases spanning the gap. CDR3 nucleotides: TGTGCCAGTAGTCTTCTTGACGGGAACACTGAAGCTTTCTTT. Its translation: CASSLLDGNTEAFF.

This chain connects TRBV5-1 to TRBJ2-5, with 12 bases lining up with TRBD1. Losses at the gene ends were 3 bases for V and 4 bases for J; bases not matched to a gene: 4. Germline V gene data show CDR1 as SGHRS and CDR2 as YFSETQ. This CDR3 comprises 15 residues. This CDR3 reads CASSSGTGGGETQYF. In nucleotides, the CDR3 is TGCGCCAGCAGCTCGGGGACAGGGGGCGGAGAGACCCAGTACTTC.

The rearrangement links TRBV18 to TRBJ2-1; possible D gene TRBD1, 5 bases. V lost 3 bases and J lost 0, with 12 bases in between. This CDR3 has 16 amino acids. Germline CDR1 KGHSH, CDR2 LQKENI. CDR3 sequence reads: CASSPGRASSYNEQFF. The CDR3 DNA reads as TGTGCCAGCTCACCGGGGCGCGCGAGCTCCTACAATGAGCAGTTCTTC.

The rearrangement links TRBV6-1 to TRBJ2-6, with D unclear. This CDR3 region has 15 residues. The germline gives CDR1 MNHNS, CDR2 SASEGT. V gave up 2 bases and J gave up 0 bases, with 5 bases separating them. CDR3 bases: TGTGCCAGCAGTGAAAGCAGCTCTGGGGCCAACGTCCTGACTTTC. It codes for CASSESSSGANVLTF.

The genes are TRBV5-1 and TRBJ2-7; 8 bases fit TRBD1. This CDR3 spans 14 amino acids. CDR1 is SGHRS and CDR2 is YFSETQ in the germline V gene. The J segment lost 6 bases and the V segment lost 4 bases, leaving 9 bases of the junction unmatched. CDR3 bases: TGCGCCAGCAGCAGACAGGACAGGGTATCCGAGCAGTACTTC. Its protein product is CASSRQDRVSEQYF.

The chain uses TRBV6-1 and TRBJ1-3; no reliable D call. Germline lookup yields CDR1 MNHNS and CDR2 SASEGT. This CDR3 is 17 amino acids long. V gave up 2 bases and J gave up 0 bases, with 14 bases separating them. DNA for the CDR3: TGTGCCAGCAGTGAATGGATCGGCGGCGTCTCTGGAAACACCATATATTTT. Its protein product is CASSEWIGGVSGNTIYF.

This chain's CDR3 is CAISDEDQYEQYF. In nucleotides, the CDR3 is TGTGCCATCAGTGACGAAGACCAGTACGAGCAGTACTTC. V is TRBV10-3 and J is TRBJ2-7; D is unclear. This CDR3 region has 13 residues. V lost 3 bases to trimming and J lost 4 bases, with 10 bases between them. From germline, CDR1 is ENHRY and CDR2 SYGVKD.

The rearrangement joins TRBV15 to TRBJ1-5; D is unclear. This CDR3 region has 13 residues. Deletions cut 6 bases from V and 4 bases from J, with 10 bases between. Germline CDR1 reads LNHNV; CDR2 reads YYDKDF (reference sequence). CDR3 bases: TGTGCCACCAGTAAAGGGAGTAATCAGCCCCAGCATTTT. It encodes CATSKGSNQPQHF. The full variable domain, in which reference TRBV15 and TRBJ1-5 provide the parts outside the CDR3, is DAMVIQNPRYQVTQFGKPVTLSCSQTLNHNVMYWYQQKSSQAPKLLFHYYDKDFNNEADTPDNFQSRRPNTSFCFLDIRSPGLGDTAMYLCATSKGSNQPQHFGDGTRLSIL.

J is TRBJ1-4 and V is TRBV19; D ambiguous. The CDR3 sequence is 13 residues long. Deletions cut 9 bases from V and 4 bases from J, with 12 bases between. Per germline, CDR1 LNHDA and CDR2 SQIVND (reference sequence). The CDR3 region has the DNA TGTGCCAGCGAAAAGAATATTAATGAAAAACTGTTTTTT. It specifies CASEKNINEKLFF.

In this sample, this clone turned up a few times. This chain uses TRBV7-9 with TRBJ2-7; no reliable D call. CDR3 size: 12 residues. Trimming removed 3 bases from V and 5 bases from J, with 8 bases in between. Germline loops: CDR1 SEHNR, CDR2 FQNEAQ (reference sequence). CDR3 protein: CASSLVADEQYF. Written as DNA, the CDR3 is TGTGCCAGCAGCTTGGTGGCGGACGAGCAGTACTTC.

The chain links TRBV5-1 to TRBJ1-1, with 7 bases fitting TRBD1. The germline gives CDR1 SGHRS, CDR2 YFSETQ. The CDR3 covers 15 residues. Losses at the gene ends were 5 bases for V and 1 base for J; bases not matched to a gene: 8. Written as DNA, the CDR3 is TGCGCCAGCAGACCTTGGGACAGCTCGAACACTGAAGCTTTCTTT. Its protein product is CASRPWDSSNTEAFF.

DNA for the CDR3: TGTGCCAGCAGCCAGCGGGAGGGATGGAACATTCAGTACTTC. Its translation is CASSQREGWNIQYF. The genes are TRBV21-1 and TRBJ2-4; TRBD2, the D gene given by the table, was not confirmed from the DNA. TRBV21-1 is assigned pseudogene status. There are 14 residues in the CDR3.

CDR3 region: CASRRGVGQGGSGANVLTF. CDR3 DNA: TGCGCCAGCAGGAGGGGGGTGGGACAGGGAGGATCTGGGGCCAACGTCCTGACTTTC. V is TRBV10-2 and J is TRBJ2-6; 9 nucleotides match TRBD1. The CDR3 runs 19 residues. V trimming: 6 bases; J trimming: 1 base; junction bases outside the gene matches: 13. CDR1 and CDR2 (germline): WSHSY, SAAADI.

V and J are TRBV11-1 and TRBJ1-1; D unclear. Per the germline V gene, CDR1 is SGHAT and CDR2 is FQDESV (reference sequence). V gave up 1 base and J gave up 6 bases, with 6 bases separating them. The CDR3 contains 12 residues. CDR3 region: CASSLGRPEAFF. As DNA, the CDR3 is TGTGCCAGCAGCTTAGGCAGGCCTGAAGCTTTCTTT.

The chain carries TRBV9 and TRBJ2-1; D is possibly TRBD2 (6 bases). The CDR3 has 17 amino acids. Per germline, CDR1 SGDLS and CDR2 YYNGEE. Trimming cost V 2 bases and J 6 bases, with 21 bases left between them. CDR3 loop: CASSVRPASAYPNEQFF. CDR3 nucleotide sequence: TGTGCCAGCAGCGTCCGCCCAGCTAGCGCGTACCCCAATGAGCAGTTCTTC.

The chain employs TRBV5-1 and TRBJ2-2, with D perhaps TRBD2 (7 bases). Germline loops: CDR1 SGHRS, CDR2 YFSETQ. The CDR3 totals 17 residues. Between the trimmed V and J ends, which lost 3 bases and 8 bases, there was a span of 23 bases. CDR3 protein: CASSSRLRERDIGELFF. For the CDR3, the DNA is TGCGCCAGCAGCTCCAGGTTAAGGGAGCGGGACATAGGGGAGCTGTTTTTT.